This entry lists 24 T cell receptor beta chains sequenced from one sample in a study of blood T cell repertoires in COVID-19 (dated by TCRdb to 2018 to 2021). Libraries came from the immunoSEQ multiplex PCR assay. TCRdb took this table from immuneACCESS and kept in-frame rearrangements with V and J called. Such tables lack part of the clones; where checked against another copy, unresolved V genes explain under half of the gap, and the rest is unexplained. The sample includes 120,000 to 150,000 clones, with 84% observed a single time. The ten largest clones take up around 3.7% of the sample. The source material was PBMCs or T cells enriched from blood (not recorded which). These receptors were collected from a woman aged 45-59 years with acute COVID-19.

The gene calls are TRBV7-6 and TRBJ2-1, with D possibly TRBD2 on 5 matching bases. The length of the CDR3 is 15 residues. Per the germline V gene, CDR1 is SGHVS and CDR2 is FNYEAQ. The V end lost 1 base, the J end lost 4 bases, and 11 bases lay between the germline ends. CDR3 sequence: CASSLGWGVYNEQFF. CDR3 DNA sequence: TGTGCCAGCAGCTTAGGGTGGGGAGTGTACAATGAGCAGTTCTTC.

The chain uses TRBV19 and TRBJ2-7; D is perhaps TRBD1 (7 bases). Germline V gives CDR1 LNHDA, CDR2 SQIVND (reference sequence). V lost 3 bases to trimming and J lost 3 bases, with 15 bases between them. The CDR3 is made up of 15 amino acids. The CDR3 is CASSIAGGKDYEQYF. The CDR3 DNA reads TGTGCCAGTAGTATTGCAGGGGGGAAAGACTACGAGCAGTACTTC. Filled out from reference TRBV19 and TRBJ2-7, the complete variable domain reads DGGITQSPKYLFRKEGQNVTLSCEQNLNHDAMYWYRQDPGQGLRLIYYSQIVNDFQKGDIAEGYSVSREKKESFPLTVTSAQKNPTAFYLCASSIAGGKDYEQYFGPGTRLTVT.

The chain is built from TRBV7-9 and TRBJ2-3; tentatively, D is TRBD2 (6 bases). V lost 2 bases and J lost 4, with 7 bases in between. In germline, CDR1 is SEHNR, CDR2 FQNEAQ (reference sequence). The CDR3 contains 13 residues. This CDR3 is CASSLRRADTQYF. The CDR3 region has the DNA TGTGCCAGCAGCTTAAGGAGGGCAGATACGCAGTATTTT.

The chain employs TRBV9 and TRBJ2-7; 9 nucleotides align to TRBD2. Per germline, CDR1 SGDLS and CDR2 YYNGEE. After removal of 0 bases from V and 5 bases from J, the junction contained 6 bases not matched to a gene. The CDR3 spans 15 residues. The CDR3 is CASSVGGGRADEQYF. CDR3 in DNA: TGTGCCAGCAGCGTAGGGGGCGGGAGGGCCGACGAGCAGTACTTC.

V usage is TRBV19 and J usage is TRBJ1-3, with TRBD1 as a possible D gene (5 bases). Trimming shortened V by 5 bases and J by 7 bases, and 15 bases separated the two germline ends. CDR1 is LNHDA, CDR2 SQIVND, per germline (reference sequence). The CDR3 spans 14 residues. CDR3 coding DNA: TGTGCCAGTAGTGTGCCGGGGACTTCTAACACCATATATTTT. It codes for CASSVPGTSNTIYF.

This chain links TRBV6-4 with TRBJ2-1, with 12 bases identical to TRBD2. The CDR3 length is 14 residues. Germline V gene lookup returns CDR1 MRHNA and CDR2 SNTAGT. The junction had 3 bases not matched to a gene; V was cut back by 7 bases and J by 5 bases. The CDR3 loop is CASKLAGGHNEQFF. The DNA of the CDR3 is TGTGCCAGCAAACTAGCGGGAGGACACAATGAGCAGTTCTTC.

This sequence joins TRBV6-1 and TRBJ2-5; 9 nucleotides agree with TRBD2. This CDR3 region has 14 residues. V lost 3 bases, J lost 5 bases, and 4 bases stayed unmatched. The germline V gene has CDR1 MNHNS and CDR2 SASEGT. CDR3 in amino acids: CASSESSGRETQYF. The DNA for the CDR3 is TGTGCCAGCAGTGAGTCCAGCGGGAGGGAGACCCAGTACTTC.

This chain connects TRBV27 to TRBJ1-1; D is unresolved. Germline V gene lookup returns CDR1 MNHEY and CDR2 SMNVEV (reference sequence). The CDR3 spans 13 residues. Trimming left V 3 bases short and J 0 bases short, with 5 bases between. The CDR3, as DNA: TGTGCCAGCAGTTTCGGGATGAACACTGAAGCTTTCTTT. It yields the protein CASSFGMNTEAFF.

J is TRBJ2-5 and V is TRBV15, with D perhaps matching TRBD1 (6 bases). Germline CDR1 LNHNV, CDR2 YYDKDF (reference sequence). CDR3 length equals 15 residues. Trimming left V 3 bases short and J 1 base short, with 12 bases between. The CDR3 coding sequence is TGTGCCACCAGCAGCACCGGGACATCCCAAGAGACCCAGTACTTC. Translating it yields CATSSTGTSQETQYF.

This clone was found once. The genes are TRBV6-1 and TRBJ2-1; maybe TRBD2 (6 bases). The CDR3 consists of 17 residues. Germline CDR1 MNHNS, CDR2 SASEGT. V lost 2 bases to trimming and J lost 2 bases, with 16 bases between them. The CDR3 protein is CASSEPRGLGPYNEQFF. CDR3 DNA: TGTGCCAGCAGTGAACCCCGGGGACTTGGACCCTACAATGAGCAGTTCTTC.

The chain links TRBV10-1 to TRBJ2-7, with TRBD2 matching over 10 bases. Per the germline V gene, CDR1 is WNHNN and CDR2 is SYGVQD (reference sequence). This CDR3 has 13 residues. The V and J ends lost 8 bases and 7 bases, in that order; junction bases with no gene match: 8. The CDR3 here is CASCASGSGEQYF. DNA of the CDR3: TGCGCCAGCTGTGCTAGCGGGAGTGGGGAGCAGTACTTC.

The chain recombines TRBV2 with TRBJ2-1, with 12 bases matching TRBD2. With V trimmed by 3 bases and J by 5 bases, 5 bases remained unmatched. Germline-derived CDR1 and CDR2 are SNHLY and FYNNEI. CDR3 length: 16 residues. The CDR3 DNA sequence: TGTGCCAGCAGTGATTCTAGCGGGAGGGCCGACAATGAGCAGTTCTTC. It codes for CASSDSSGRADNEQFF. The whole variable domain, filled in from reference TRBV2 and TRBJ2-1, reads EPEVTQTPSHQVTQMGQEVILRCVPISNHLYFYWYRQILGQKVEFLVSFYNNEISEKSEIFDDQFSVERPDGSNFTLKIRSTKLEDSAMYFCASSDSSGRADNEQFFGPGTRLTVL.

The sample holds one count of this clone. The DNA of the CDR3 is TGTGCCAGCAGTTGGGAGGGGGTTACCTACGAGCAGTACTTC. Translated, it gives CASSWEGVTYEQYF. The chain joins TRBV6-5 to TRBJ2-7; D might be TRBD2 (7 bases). This CDR3 contains 14 residues. Germline V CDR1 and CDR2: MNHEY, SVGAGI. V was pared by 4 bases and J by 2 bases, with 12 bases between.

The rearrangement links TRBV7-9 to TRBJ2-7, with D possibly TRBD2 on 6 matching bases. Germline loops: CDR1 SEHNR, CDR2 FQNEAQ (reference sequence). V lost 5 bases and J 0 bases, leaving 23 bases between the germline ends. The CDR3 is 18 amino acids. The CDR3 loop reads CASSPPLEGRTNSYEQYF. The CDR3 DNA reads as TGTGCCAGCAGCCCCCCCTTGGAGGGGCGGACGAACTCCTACGAGCAGTACTTC.

The chain joins TRBV6-5 to TRBJ1-4, with 8 positions matching TRBD1. Germline assignment: CDR1 MNHEY and CDR2 SVGAGI. V trimming: 4 bases; J trimming: 16 bases; junction bases outside the gene matches: 17. This CDR3 has 15 residues. CDR3 DNA sequence: TGTGCCAGCAGTTCCCCCCGGGACAGGTTTTCGGGGCCGTTTTTT. This encodes CASSSPRDRFSGPFF.

The rearrangement uses TRBV7-8 and TRBJ1-3, with D maybe TRBD1 (5 bases). The V gene's germline CDR1 is SGHVS and CDR2 FQNEAQ. V dropped 2 bases and J dropped 7 bases, with 18 bases sitting between them. The CDR3 runs to 16 residues. The DNA for the CDR3 is TGTGCCAGCAGCTTATTCGGACGGACCCAGGGCAACACCATATATTTT. Protein sequence: CASSLFGRTQGNTIYF.

This clone was detected only a few times. The V and J genes are TRBV4-1 and TRBJ1-1; D is ambiguous. Per germline, CDR1 MGHRA and CDR2 YSYEKL. The CDR3 length is 15 residues. V was trimmed by 4 bases and J by 1 base, leaving 13 bases between them. CDR3 DNA: TGCGCCAGCAGCCGTACCTCAGACAAGAACACTGAAGCTTTCTTT. It is translated as CASSRTSDKNTEAFF.

The J gene is TRBJ1-5, the V gene TRBV7-2; D is undetermined. This CDR3 spans 13 amino acids. Trimming took 2 bases from V and 5 from J, leaving 7 bases between them. The germline CDR1 and CDR2 sequences are SGHTA and FQGNSA. The CDR3 loop reads CASSLSGDQPQHF. The DNA for the CDR3 is TGTGCCAGCAGCTTAAGCGGAGATCAGCCCCAGCATTTT.

This sequence joins TRBV3-1 (or the pseudogene TRBV3-2) and TRBJ1-2; no clear D gene. The CDR3 contains 15 residues. From germline, CDR1 is LGHDT and CDR2 YNNKEL (reference sequence). V was cut by 4 bases and J by 0 bases, with 12 bases left in between. The CDR3 loop reads CASSPRSLANYGYTF. CDR3 nucleotides: TGTGCCAGCAGCCCCCGGTCCCTAGCTAACTATGGCTACACCTTC.

The rearrangement joins TRBV19 to TRBJ2-1; no reliable D call. V lost 10 bases and J lost 3, with 10 bases in between. Germline lookup yields CDR1 LNHDA and CDR2 SQIVND (reference sequence). CDR3 size: 12 residues. As DNA, the CDR3 is TGTGCCACCTCGGTCGACTACAATGAGCAGTTCTTC. Translated: CATSVDYNEQFF.

The chain recombines TRBV4-1 with TRBJ1-1; D gene unclear. V lost 0 bases to trimming and J lost 2 bases, with 13 bases between them. Germline values: CDR1 MGHRA, CDR2 YSYEKL. This CDR3 region has 16 residues. This CDR3 reads CASSQDSYTENTEAFF. CDR3 nucleotide sequence: TGCGCCAGCAGCCAAGATAGTTACACAGAAAACACTGAAGCTTTCTTT.

V usage is TRBV3-1 (or the pseudogene TRBV3-2) and J usage is TRBJ2-6; 8 bases map to TRBD1. The CDR3 sequence is 20 residues long. Germline trimming cut 3 bases from V and 1 base from J; bases unmatched to any gene: 14. Germline assignment: CDR1 LGHDT and CDR2 YNNKEL (reference sequence). As DNA, the CDR3 is TGTGCCAGCAGCCAGAGGGTAGGAGAACAGGGGGGATCTGGGGCCAACGTCCTGACTTTC. This gives the protein CASSQRVGEQGGSGANVLTF.

The gene calls are TRBV15 and TRBJ1-2, with D tentatively TRBD1 (6 bases). Germline CDR1 is LNHNV and CDR2 is YYDKDF (reference sequence). V was cut by 1 base and J by 6 bases, with 18 bases left in between. The CDR3 spans 16 residues. In DNA form, the CDR3 reads TGTGCCACCAGCAGAGCAAATACTGGGGGCAGCAATGGCTACACCTTC. This encodes CATSRANTGGSNGYTF. The variable domain in full, with the rest retrieved from reference TRBV15 and TRBJ1-2, is DAMVIQNPRYQVTQFGKPVTLSCSQTLNHNVMYWYQQKSSQAPKLLFHYYDKDFNNEADTPDNFQSRRPNTSFCFLDIRSPGLGDTAMYLCATSRANTGGSNGYTFGSGTRLTVV.

The gene calls are TRBV6-5 and TRBJ1-1; tentatively, D is TRBD1 (6 bases). The CDR3 has 15 amino acids. The V gene's germline CDR1 is MNHEY and CDR2 SVGAGI. Deletions cut 0 bases from V and 4 bases from J, with 12 bases between. The CDR3, as DNA: TGTGCCAGCAGTTACTCTCAGGGGTCAGGCACTGAAGCTTTCTTT. As protein: CASSYSQGSGTEAFF.